The rows below give T cell receptor beta chains drawn from one sample of a study of CD8 T cells in ankylosing spondylitis. TCRdb re-derived calls from the 5' RACE reads in MiXCR, one entry per CDR3 protein. In the table there are roughly 370,000 distinct CDR3 sequences, around 22% of which are singletons. Sequences were obtained from blood, either unsorted or a sorted T cell fraction (not recorded which). Receptors were obtained from a male donor with ankylosing spondylitis. Both conserved end residues are part of each CDR3. D genes are given only for firm matches. The size entry is marked missing in some rows and otherwise reads once, few, many or a size class.

length: 16; size: -; D: -; V: TRBV9; J: TRBJ1-1; DNA: TGTGCCAGCAGCCCCCGGGACGCCGTCGGGGTTAGTGAAGCTTTCTTT; CDR3: CASSPRDAVGVSEAFF
length: 14; size: -; D: TRBD2; V: TRBV20-1; J: TRBJ2-7; DNA: TGCAGTGCTAGGCTAGCGGGGCGCTCCTACGAGCAGTACTTC; CDR3: CSARLAGRSYEQYF
length: 14; size: many; D: -; V: TRBV29-1; J: TRBJ2-1; DNA: TGCAGCGTTGTCTACCTCTACTCCTACAATGAGCAGTTCTTC; CDR3: CSVVYLYSYNEQFF
length: 11; size: -; D: TRBD1; V: TRBV6-2/TRBV6-3; J: TRBJ2-1; DNA: TGTGCCTCTTTACAGGGGTTTAAGCAGTTCTTC; CDR3: CASLQGFKQFF
length: 12; size: few; D: -; V: TRBV24-1; J: TRBJ1-1; DNA: TGTGCCACCAGTGGGGACAACACTGAAGCTTTCTTT; CDR3: CATSGDNTEAFF
length: 12; size: -; D: TRBD1; V: TRBV20-1; J: TRBJ2-7; DNA: TGCAGTGCTCTCGGACAGGGCTACGAGCAGTACTTC; CDR3: CSALGQGYEQYF
length: 16; size: -; D: -; V: TRBV5-1; J: TRBJ2-2; DNA: TGCGCCAGCAGCTTGGGGCCAACTCGGAGAAACGGGGAGCTGTTTTTT; CDR3: CASSLGPTRRNGELFF
length: 16; size: -; D: -; V: TRBV4-2; J: TRBJ2-2; DNA: TGTGCCAGCAGCCCCTGGAATAGCGTGAACACCGGGGAGCTGTTTTTT; CDR3: CASSPWNSVNTGELFF
length: 13; size: -; D: -; V: TRBV11-1; J: TRBJ2-2; DNA: TGTGCCAGCAGGGGACAAACCACCGGGGAGCTGTTTTTT; CDR3: CASRGQTTGELFF
length: 16; size: -; D: TRBD1; V: TRBV5-1; J: TRBJ2-3; DNA: TGCGCCAGCAGCTTGGGGGGACAGCGTAGCACAGATACGCAGTATTTT; CDR3: CASSLGGQRSTDTQYF
length: 15; size: many; D: TRBD2; V: TRBV6-1; J: TRBJ2-4; DNA: TGTGCCAGCAGTAGGACTAGCTTAGGGGCAGGCATTCAGTACTTC; CDR3: CASSRTSLGAGIQYF
length: 17; size: -; D: TRBD1; V: TRBV7-9; J: TRBJ2-5; DNA: TGTGCCAGCAGCCCGGTGGGGGGACAGGTTTTACAAGAGACCCAGTACTTC; CDR3: CASSPVGGQVLQETQYF
length: 12; size: -; D: -; V: TRBV2; J: TRBJ1-1; DNA: TGTGCCAGCAGATTCATGAACACTGAAGCTTTCTTT; CDR3: CASRFMNTEAFF
length: 15; size: many; D: TRBD1; V: TRBV12-3/TRBV12-4; J: TRBJ2-2; DNA: TGTGCCAGCAGATTGGGTCAGGGGGCGACCGGGGAGCTGTTTTTT; CDR3: CASRLGQGATGELFF
length: 16; size: -; D: -; V: TRBV7-9; J: TRBJ2-5; DNA: TGTGCCAGCAGCTTAGTTACCGGGTTCAGGAAAGAGACCCAGTACTTC; CDR3: CASSLVTGFRKETQYF
length: 15; size: many; D: -; V: TRBV20-1; J: TRBJ1-5; DNA: TGCAGTGCTATCCGGTCGGGTAGGGGCAATCAGCCCCAGCATTTT; CDR3: CSAIRSGRGNQPQHF
length: 15; size: few; D: -; V: TRBV20-1; J: TRBJ1-5; DNA: TGCAGTGCTAGAGATCGCGCACAGGGCCTCCGACCCCAGCATTTT; CDR3: CSARDRAQGLRPQHF
length: 15; size: few; D: TRBD2; V: TRBV7-9; J: TRBJ2-7; DNA: TGTGCCAGCAGCTTAGAGGCGGGAGGCCCCTACGAGCAGTACTTC; CDR3: CASSLEAGGPYEQYF
length: 18; size: -; D: TRBD2; V: TRBV5-1; J: TRBJ2-1; DNA: TGCGCCAGCAGCTTGGCCGCATCGGGGACTAGCGGAAACAATGAGCAGTTCTTC; CDR3: CASSLAASGTSGNNEQFF
length: 15; size: -; D: TRBD2; V: TRBV10-2; J: TRBJ2-7; DNA: TGCGCCAGCAGTGATCCACTAGCGGGAGTAGGTGAGCAGTACTTC; CDR3: CASSDPLAGVGEQYF
length: 18; size: few; D: -; V: TRBV15; J: TRBJ1-2; DNA: TGTGCCACCCACGGGCTAACAGGTCTTCGGAATCCTAACTATGGCTACACCTTC; CDR3: CATHGLTGLRNPNYGYTF
length: 14; size: -; D: -; V: TRBV18; J: TRBJ1-1; DNA: TGTGCCAGCTCACGTCCGACAGGGAACACTGAAGCTTTCTTT; CDR3: CASSRPTGNTEAFF
length: 15; size: few; D: -; V: TRBV5-1; J: TRBJ2-2; DNA: TGCGCCAGCAGCTTATTGACCACGAACACCGGGGAGCTGTTTTTT; CDR3: CASSLLTTNTGELFF
length: 14; size: -; D: -; V: TRBV19; J: TRBJ2-3; DNA: TGTGCCAGTAGTGAGACAGAGAGCACAGATACGCAGTATTTT; CDR3: CASSETESTDTQYF
length: 19; size: -; D: TRBD1; V: TRBV28; J: TRBJ2-1; DNA: TGTGCCAGCGGCCCCCGGGGACAGGGAGAGTCGAGGCTCTACAATGAGCAGTTCTTC; CDR3: CASGPRGQGESRLYNEQFF
length: 16; size: few; D: -; V: TRBV19; J: TRBJ2-6; DNA: TGTGCCAGTAGTAAGGTGCCGGGATCTGGGGCCAACGTCCTGACTTTC; CDR3: CASSKVPGSGANVLTF
length: 13; size: -; D: TRBD1; V: TRBV20-1; J: TRBJ2-3; DNA: TGCAGTGCTAAGGGACAGAGCACAGATACGCAGTATTTT; CDR3: CSAKGQSTDTQYF
length: 12; size: -; D: -; V: TRBV7-9; J: TRBJ2-2; DNA: TGTGCCAGGGGAAGGGACACCGGGGAGCTGTTTTTT; CDR3: CARGRDTGELFF
length: 16; size: -; D: -; V: TRBV21-1; J: TRBJ2-7; DNA: TGTGCCAGCAGCCCCCGGGGGGGCGGGGTATCCTACGAGCAGTACTTC; CDR3: CASSPRGGGVSYEQYF
length: 13; size: -; D: -; V: TRBV2; J: TRBJ1-2; DNA: TGTGCCAGCAGTGAAGGCAGGGCCTATGGCTACACCTTC; CDR3: CASSEGRAYGYTF
length: 17; size: -; D: -; V: TRBV7-9; J: TRBJ2-2; DNA: TGTGCCAGCATTGGAGGGAGGACCACTGCGAACACCGGGGAGCTGTTTTTT; CDR3: CASIGGRTTANTGELFF
length: 14; size: few; D: TRBD1; V: TRBV20-1; J: TRBJ1-6; DNA: TGCAGTGCTAGCTCGGACAGGGAGGTATCACCCCTCCACTTT; CDR3: CSASSDREVSPLHF
length: 12; size: few; D: -; V: TRBV24-1; J: TRBJ2-7; DNA: TGTGCCACCAAGGGGGACTCCTACGAGCAGTACTTC; CDR3: CATKGDSYEQYF
length: 16; size: few; D: -; V: TRBV7-2; J: TRBJ1-6; DNA: TGTGCCAGCAGCTATAGCCCCCCGGGGAGTAGTTCACCCCTCCACTTT; CDR3: CASSYSPPGSSSPLHF
length: 14; size: -; D: -; V: TRBV3-1; J: TRBJ1-1; DNA: TGTGCCAGCAGCCAAGTGGGGGAGAACACTGAAGCTTTCTTT; CDR3: CASSQVGENTEAFF
length: 16; size: -; D: -; V: TRBV5-6; J: TRBJ1-1; DNA: TGTGCCAGCAGCTGGAACGGAGGGTGGGTGAACACTGAAGCTTTCTTT; CDR3: CASSWNGGWVNTEAFF
length: 16; size: -; D: -; V: TRBV30; J: TRBJ2-2; DNA: TGTGCCTGGGGCCCTAAGTGGGGGGCTAGGACCGGGGAGCTGTTTTTT; CDR3: CAWGPKWGARTGELFF
length: 17; size: -; D: TRBD2; V: TRBV28; J: TRBJ2-3; DNA: TGTGCCAGCAGTTCAACTAGCGGGAGGGCCTCCACAGATACGCAGTATTTT; CDR3: CASSSTSGRASTDTQYF
length: 15; size: few; D: -; V: TRBV3-1; J: TRBJ2-5; DNA: TGTGCCAGCAGCCATTGGAGGGGGTCCAGGGAGACCCAGTACTTC; CDR3: CASSHWRGSRETQYF
length: 18; size: -; D: TRBD1; V: TRBV6-2/TRBV6-3; J: TRBJ1-5; DNA: TGTGCCAGCAGCGTGACAGGTTGGACAGGGGGTAGCAATCAGCCCCAGCATTTT; CDR3: CASSVTGWTGGSNQPQHF
length: 16; size: -; D: TRBD2; V: TRBV12-3/TRBV12-4; J: TRBJ2-1; DNA: TGTGCCAGCAGTCGACTAGCGGGAGTGAAAGAGAATGAGCAGTTCTTC; CDR3: CASSRLAGVKENEQFF
length: 15; size: many; D: TRBD1; V: TRBV4-2; J: TRBJ2-5; DNA: TGTGCCAGCAGCCCTCAGGACAGGGGGCGTGAGACCCAGTACTTC; CDR3: CASSPQDRGRETQYF
length: 11; size: -; D: -; V: TRBV6-5; J: TRBJ2-7; DNA: TGTGCCAGCAACAGGGCCGACGAGCAGTACTTC; CDR3: CASNRADEQYF
length: 14; size: few; D: -; V: TRBV19; J: TRBJ2-7; DNA: TGTGCCAGTAGTGGGTCAGGGGTAGTCGGCGAGCAGTACTTC; CDR3: CASSGSGVVGEQYF